This entry features one T cell receptor (beta chain) sequence. The sample comes from a study of T cell changes during pregnancy in multiple sclerosis. Between the trimmed V and J ends, which lost 0 bases and 1 base, there was a span of 10 bases. Germline values: CDR1 SGDLS, CDR2 YYNGEE. This CDR3 is 15 amino acids long. Assay used: immunoSEQ multiplex PCR; TCRdb lists only in-frame clones, some missing. The repertoire includes more than 55,000 clones, approximately 90% of them detected once, and less than 2.5% sits in the top ten. This TCR was sampled from a female donor in good health, enrolled as a control in a pregnancy study. The J gene is TRBJ1-1, the V gene TRBV9; D is undetermined. Sequenced material: peripheral blood, taken in the first trimester of pregnancy. The CDR3 protein is CASSVGHSQNTEAFF. In nucleotides, the CDR3 is TGTGCCAGCAGCGTAGGTCACAGTCAGAACACTGAAGCTTTCTTT.